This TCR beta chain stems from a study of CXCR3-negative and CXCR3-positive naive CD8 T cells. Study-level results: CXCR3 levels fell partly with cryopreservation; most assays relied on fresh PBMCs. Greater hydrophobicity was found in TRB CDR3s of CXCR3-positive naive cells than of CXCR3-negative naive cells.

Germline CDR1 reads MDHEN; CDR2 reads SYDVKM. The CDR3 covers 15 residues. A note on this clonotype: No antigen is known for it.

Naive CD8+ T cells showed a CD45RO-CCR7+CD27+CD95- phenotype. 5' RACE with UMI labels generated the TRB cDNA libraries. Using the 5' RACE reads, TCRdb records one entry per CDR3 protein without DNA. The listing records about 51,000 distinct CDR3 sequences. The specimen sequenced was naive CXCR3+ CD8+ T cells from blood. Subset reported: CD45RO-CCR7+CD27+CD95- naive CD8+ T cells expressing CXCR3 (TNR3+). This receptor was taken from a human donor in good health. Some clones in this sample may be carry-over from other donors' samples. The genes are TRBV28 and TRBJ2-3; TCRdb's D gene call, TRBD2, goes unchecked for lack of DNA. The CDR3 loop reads CASSYLAGLTDTQYF.